This is a list of T cell receptor beta chains from one sample in a study of T cell responses to AZD1222 COVID-19 vaccine. Sequenced by immunoSEQ multiplex PCR; TCRdb stores in-frame clones only, minus some. The sample records around 92,000 clones, approximately 90% being singletons. The sample here was peripheral blood, taken on day 0 of AZD1222 vaccination. The source is an adult in good health. Each CDR3 is given with its conserved first and last residue. D genes are given only for firm matches. Clone size is not always given. Where it is, it says once, few, many or a class for expanded clones.

CDR3: CASSSSGDSLYGYTF
DNA: TGTGCCAGCAGCTCGTCCGGGGACAGCCTCTATGGCTACACCTTC
size: -
V: TRBV7-3
J: TRBJ1-2
D: TRBD1

CDR3: CASSLDRQGSYNEQFF
DNA: TGTGCCAGCAGCTTAGACAGGCAGGGGTCCTACAATGAGCAGTTCTTC
size: -
V: TRBV7-9
J: TRBJ2-1
D: -

CDR3: CALPSRDRDGNQPQHF
DNA: TGTGCCCTGCCAAGCCGGGACAGGGATGGCAATCAGCCCCAGCATTTT
size: -
V: TRBV19
J: TRBJ1-5
D: TRBD1

CDR3: CASSPQGGGNEQFF
DNA: TGTGCCAGCAGCCCCCAAGGAGGGGGTAATGAGCAGTTCTTC
size: -
V: TRBV9
J: TRBJ2-1
D: -

CDR3: CASSAVTSGGWNEQFF
DNA: TGCGCCAGCAGCGCGGTAACTAGCGGGGGATGGAATGAGCAGTTCTTC
size: -
V: TRBV5-1
J: TRBJ2-1
D: TRBD2

CDR3: CSVEAPGMGTEAFF
DNA: TGCAGCGTTGAAGCTCCCGGGATGGGCACTGAAGCTTTCTTT
size: -
V: TRBV29-1
J: TRBJ1-1
D: -

CDR3: CATQGTGDSPLHF
DNA: TGTGCCACACAAGGGACAGGGGATTCACCCCTCCACTTT
size: once
V: TRBV18
J: TRBJ1-6
D: TRBD1

CDR3: CASPRGLTEAFF
DNA: TGTGCCAGCCCTCGGGGCCTCACTGAAGCTTTCTTT
size: -
V: TRBV7-4
J: TRBJ1-1
D: -

CDR3: CATSDSGLARGSYNEQFF
DNA: TGTGCCACCAGTGACTCCGGACTAGCGCGGGGCTCCTACAATGAGCAGTTCTTC
size: -
V: TRBV24-1
J: TRBJ2-1
D: TRBD2

CDR3: CASSLGEAPGTGELFF
DNA: TGTGCCAGCAGCTTAGGGGAGGCACCGGGAACCGGGGAGCTGTTTTTT
size: -
V: TRBV7-9
J: TRBJ2-2
D: -

CDR3: CATSDFGPAGELFF
DNA: TGTGCCACCAGTGATTTCGGCCCTGCCGGGGAGCTGTTTTTT
size: once
V: TRBV24-1
J: TRBJ2-2
D: -

CDR3: CAISEGSGGYTF
DNA: TGTGCCATCAGCGAGGGTTCGGGGGGCTACACCTTC
size: -
V: TRBV10-3
J: TRBJ1-2
D: -

CDR3: CASSLDRGRLEQYF
DNA: TGTGCCAGCAGCTTGGACAGGGGGCGGCTCGAGCAGTACTTC
size: -
V: TRBV7-3
J: TRBJ2-7
D: TRBD1

CDR3: CAISPDRVGPLNYGYTF
DNA: TGTGCCATCAGCCCGGACAGGGTCGGTCCCCTTAACTATGGCTACACCTTC
size: -
V: TRBV10-3
J: TRBJ1-2
D: TRBD1

CDR3: CASSPESGGIHTHNEQFF
DNA: TGTGCCAGCAGTCCAGAGAGCGGGGGGATTCACACCCACAATGAGCAGTTCTTC
size: -
V: TRBV7-3
J: TRBJ2-1
D: TRBD2

CDR3: CSASKAGSTDTQYF
DNA: TGCAGTGCTAGTAAGGCGGGGAGCACAGATACGCAGTATTTT
size: -
V: TRBV20-1
J: TRBJ2-3
D: -

CDR3: CASGLPGQNYGYTF
DNA: TGTGCCAGCGGCCTACCGGGGCAAAACTATGGCTACACCTTC
size: -
V: TRBV9
J: TRBJ1-2
D: -

CDR3: CASSPPSGQYGYTF
DNA: TGTGCCAGCTCACCACCATCAGGGCAGTATGGCTACACCTTC
size: -
V: TRBV18
J: TRBJ1-2
D: -

CDR3: CASSLEAARRDTEAFF
DNA: TGTGCCAGCAGCTTGGAGGCGGCCCGGCGGGACACTGAAGCTTTCTTT
size: -
V: TRBV5-4
J: TRBJ1-1
D: -

CDR3: CASSLGPGGRNTEAFF
DNA: TGCGCCAGCAGCTTGGGGCCCGGGGGCAGGAACACTGAAGCTTTCTTT
size: -
V: TRBV5-1
J: TRBJ1-1
D: -

CDR3: CASSLRQGGGLDEQFF
DNA: TGTGCCAGTAGTCTTAGACAAGGCGGGGGGTTAGATGAGCAGTTCTTC
size: -
V: TRBV19
J: TRBJ2-1
D: TRBD2

CDR3: CASSQPGQVNTEAFF
DNA: TGCGCCAGCAGCCAGCCGGGACAAGTGAACACTGAAGCTTTCTTT
size: -
V: TRBV4-3
J: TRBJ1-1
D: -

CDR3: CASSRKGDYGEKLFF
DNA: TGTGCCAGCAGCCGGAAGGGAGATTATGGGGAAAAACTGTTTTTT
size: once
V: TRBV27
J: TRBJ1-4
D: -

CDR3: CASSLGQGPNYGYTF
DNA: TGTGCCAGCAGCTTAGGCCAGGGGCCTAACTATGGCTACACCTTC
size: -
V: TRBV7-9
J: TRBJ1-2
D: -

CDR3: CASSPDRNQPQHF
DNA: TGTGCCAGCAGTCCGGACAGAAATCAGCCCCAGCATTTT
size: -
V: TRBV6-5
J: TRBJ1-5
D: -

CDR3: CASSPGQGLNIQYF
DNA: TGTGCCAGCTCCCCCGGACAGGGGTTAAACATTCAGTACTTC
size: -
V: TRBV18
J: TRBJ2-4
D: TRBD1

CDR3: CASSWTTGGTSSMNSPLHF
DNA: TGTGCCAGCAGCTGGACGACAGGGGGAACAAGCTCTATGAATTCACCCCTCCACTTT
size: -
V: TRBV7-8
J: TRBJ1-6
D: TRBD1

CDR3: CASSPTTLTDTQYF
DNA: TGTGCCAGCTCACCAACGACCCTCACAGATACGCAGTATTTT
size: -
V: TRBV18
J: TRBJ2-3
D: -

CDR3: CASSSRGNLGTDTQYF
DNA: TGTGCCAGCAGTTCCCGGGGGAATTTAGGCACAGATACGCAGTATTTT
size: -
V: TRBV6-2/TRBV6-3
J: TRBJ2-3
D: -

CDR3: CATSRVGNTEAFF
DNA: TGTGCCACCAGCAGAGTGGGGAACACTGAAGCTTTCTTT
size: -
V: TRBV15
J: TRBJ1-1
D: -

CDR3: CASSWDGPHYRNSPLHF
DNA: TGTGCCAGCAGTTGGGACGGGCCCCATTATCGGAATTCACCCCTCCACTTT
size: -
V: TRBV27
J: TRBJ1-6
D: -

CDR3: CASSLASSSGNTIYF
DNA: TGTGCCAGCAGCTTAGCATCTAGCTCTGGAAACACCATATATTTT
size: -
V: TRBV7-9
J: TRBJ1-3
D: -

CDR3: CASSLRYTEAFF
DNA: TGTGCCAGCAGTTTAAGGTACACTGAAGCTTTCTTT
size: -
V: TRBV28
J: TRBJ1-1
D: -

CDR3: CASSQEVWGRGKLFF
DNA: TGTGCCAGCAGCCAAGAAGTCTGGGGGCGCGGAAAACTGTTTTTT
size: -
V: TRBV4-2
J: TRBJ1-4
D: -

CDR3: CATSDLQQAGGLYEQYF
DNA: TGTGCCACCAGTGATTTGCAACAGGCCGGAGGTCTCTACGAGCAGTACTTC
size: -
V: TRBV24-1
J: TRBJ2-7
D: -

CDR3: CASSLNPGSQNGELFF
DNA: TGTGCCAGCTCCCTAAATCCAGGGAGTCAGAACGGGGAGCTGTTTTTT
size: -
V: TRBV18
J: TRBJ2-2
D: -

CDR3: CASSLISGDTEAFF
DNA: TGTGCCAGCAGCTTGATATCCGGGGACACTGAAGCTTTCTTT
size: -
V: TRBV7-2
J: TRBJ1-1
D: -

CDR3: CASSLSSGQENGYTF
DNA: TGTGCCAGCAGCTTAAGTTCTGGGCAAGAGAATGGCTACACCTTC
size: once
V: TRBV7-9
J: TRBJ1-2
D: -

CDR3: CASSFIAGGPEDTQYF
DNA: TGTGCCAGCAGCTTTATAGCGGGGGGGCCCGAAGATACGCAGTATTTT
size: -
V: TRBV7-2
J: TRBJ2-3
D: TRBD2

CDR3: CASRDGLGSNQPQHF
DNA: TGTGCCAGTAGGGACGGTTTAGGTAGCAATCAGCCCCAGCATTTT
size: -
V: TRBV19
J: TRBJ1-5
D: -

CDR3: CASSLMGSYEQYF
DNA: TGTGCCAGCAGCTTGATGGGGTCCTACGAGCAGTACTTC
size: -
V: TRBV5-8
J: TRBJ2-7
D: -

CDR3: CASSFGTGTDTQYF
DNA: TGTGCCAGCAGCTTTGGGACAGGGACAGATACGCAGTATTTT
size: -
V: TRBV5-4
J: TRBJ2-3
D: TRBD1